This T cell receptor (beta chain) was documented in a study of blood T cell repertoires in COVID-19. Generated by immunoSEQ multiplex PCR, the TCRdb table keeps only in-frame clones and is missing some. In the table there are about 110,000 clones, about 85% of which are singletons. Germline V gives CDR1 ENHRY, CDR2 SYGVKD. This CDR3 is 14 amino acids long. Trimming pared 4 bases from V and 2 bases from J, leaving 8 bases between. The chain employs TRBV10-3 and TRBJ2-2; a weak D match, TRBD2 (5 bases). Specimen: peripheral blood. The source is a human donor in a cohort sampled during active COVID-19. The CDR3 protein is CAISGGLNTGELFF. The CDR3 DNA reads TGTGCCATCAGTGGAGGGCTTAACACCGGGGAGCTGTTTTTT.